This T cell receptor beta chain was sequenced for a study of T cells in Graves' hyperthyroidism and ophthalmopathy. Findings of the study overall: Classification by a 13 V-J model distinguished ophthalmopathy from stable hyperthyroidism. The model forecast ophthalmopathy, anticipating it by a median around 6.5 months before onset.

Authors of the study amplified TCR beta CDR3 regions from RNA transcripts. Researchers ran a first-round RT-PCR on the TCR CDR3 using the HTBI primer set. Each CDR3 protein gets one entry after TCRdb re-called the multiplex PCR reads with MiXCR. The table lists about 100,000 distinct CDR3 sequences, roughly 15% of them singletons, with less than 50% in the top ten. This clonotype is a singleton in its sample. Its antigen is not identified. The sequencing input was blood. The sequence came from a woman in her forties or fifties with Graves' hyperthyroidism.

The CDR3 loop is CASSVAAPYGYTF. For the CDR3, the DNA is TGTGCCAGCAGTGTCGCAGCTCCCTATGGCTACACCTTC. The rearrangement joins TRBV2 to TRBJ1-2; D is uncertain. This CDR3 comprises 13 residues. Germline CDR1 is SNHLY and CDR2 is FYNNEI. The V end was cut by 4 bases, the J end by 4 bases, with 10 bases between.